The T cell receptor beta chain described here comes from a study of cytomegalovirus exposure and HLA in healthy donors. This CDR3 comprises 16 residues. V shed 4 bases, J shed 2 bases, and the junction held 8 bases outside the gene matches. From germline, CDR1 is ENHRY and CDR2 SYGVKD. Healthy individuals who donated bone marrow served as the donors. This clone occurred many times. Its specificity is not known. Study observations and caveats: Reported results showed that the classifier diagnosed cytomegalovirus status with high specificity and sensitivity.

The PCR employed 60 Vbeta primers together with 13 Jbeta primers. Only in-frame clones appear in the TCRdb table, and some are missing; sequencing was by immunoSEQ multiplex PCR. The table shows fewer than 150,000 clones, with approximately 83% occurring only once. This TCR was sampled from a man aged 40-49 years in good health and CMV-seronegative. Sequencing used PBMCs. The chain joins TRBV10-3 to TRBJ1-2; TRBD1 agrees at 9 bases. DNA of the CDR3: TGTGCCATCAGTGGCGCCGGGACAGGGCTAAACTATGGCTACACCTTC. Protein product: CAISGAGTGLNYGYTF.